Shown below are 29 T cell receptor beta chains from a single sample sequenced in a study of T cells in Graves' hyperthyroidism and ophthalmopathy (dated by TCRdb to between 2019 and 2020). Library preparation used multiplex PCR. The sequencing machine was an Illumina HiSeq 2000. The TCR beta CDR3 regions were amplified from the RNA transcripts. A first-round RT-PCR of the TCR CDR3 used the HTBI primer set with the Qiagen OneStep RT-PCR kit. TCRdb trimmed public reads at Q25 via fastp, called clones via MiXCR and kept in-frame beta chains. Each CDR3 protein appears once, grouped with its most common genes and DNA. This sample gives over 250,000 distinct CDR3 sequences in total; about 20% of them show up just once. The ten most abundant clones make up around 62% of the sample. Sequencing input: blood. These receptors were collected from a man younger than 40 with Graves' ophthalmopathy.

This clonotype was detected only a few times. The chain couples TRBV4-2 to TRBJ2-1; the D gene is possibly TRBD2 (6 bases). This CDR3 has 16 amino acids. Per germline, CDR1 LGHNA and CDR2 YNFKEQ. Trimming removed 1 base at V and 5 bases at J, with 15 bases between. The CDR3 loop is CASSQVGSPTNNEQFF. DNA of the CDR3: TGTGCCAGCAGCCAAGTCGGGAGTCCCACCAACAATGAGCAGTTCTTC.

The chain has TRBV19 and TRBJ1-2; D gene uncertain. The CDR3 length is 11 residues. Germline V gene lookup returns CDR1 LNHDA and CDR2 SQIVND (reference sequence). The ends were cut back, 6 bases at V and 8 bases at J, with 10 bases in the middle. The CDR3 sequence is CASSHLGGYTF. The CDR3 bases are TGTGCCAGTAGCCATCTGGGGGGCTACACCTTC. The full variable domain, rest sourced from reference TRBV19 and TRBJ1-2, is DGGITQSPKYLFRKEGQNVTLSCEQNLNHDAMYWYRQDPGQGLRLIYYSQIVNDFQKGDIAEGYSVSREKKESFPLTVTSAQKNPTAFYLCASSHLGGYTFGSGTRLTVV.

The chain recombines TRBV11-3 with TRBJ2-1, with 10 bases aligning to TRBD2. Germline lookup yields CDR1 SGHNT and CDR2 YENEEA. The CDR3 consists of 16 residues. J was trimmed by 7 bases and V by 1 base; bases with no gene match: 7. CDR3 protein: CASSLGLAGEQNEQFF. The DNA for the CDR3 is TGTGCCAGCAGCTTAGGCCTAGCGGGAGAACAGAATGAGCAGTTCTTC.

This clonotype was observed a handful of times. The chain recombines TRBV24-1 with TRBJ1-1; TRBD1 matches at 8 bases. J was trimmed by 5 bases and V by 3 bases; bases with no gene match: 7. The CDR3 is 15 residues long. Germline assignment: CDR1 KGHDR and CDR2 SFDVKD. CDR3 loop: CATSDGGQGRTEAFF. The DNA for the CDR3 is TGTGCCACCAGTGATGGAGGACAGGGTAGGACTGAAGCTTTCTTT.

The rearrangement links TRBV5-1 to TRBJ2-1; a weak D match, TRBD2 (6 bases). CDR3 length: 14 residues. Between the trimmed V and J ends, which lost 4 bases and 8 bases, there was a span of 16 bases. CDR1 is SGHRS, CDR2 YFSETQ, per germline. The CDR3 protein is CASSERGYGDEQFF. In DNA, the CDR3 is TGCGCCAGCAGCGAACGGGGGTATGGGGATGAGCAGTTCTTC.

The chain has TRBV4-1 and TRBJ1-2; D remains ambiguous. Germline V gene lookup returns CDR1 MGHRA and CDR2 YSYEKL. Trimming removed 1 base from V and 3 bases from J, with 9 bases in between. The CDR3 loop spans 14 amino acids. The CDR3 DNA sequence: TGCGCCAGCAGCCAAGTGGGAGGAGACTATGGCTACACCTTC. This gives the protein CASSQVGGDYGYTF.

The chain has TRBV19 and TRBJ1-3, with D uncertain. The V end lost 6 bases, the J end lost 0 bases, and 12 bases lay between the germline ends. CDR3 length equals 15 residues. Germline CDR1 LNHDA, CDR2 SQIVND (reference sequence). DNA of the CDR3: TGTGCCAGTAGGCCCTACGGGAGCTCTGGAAACACCATATATTTT. Encoded protein: CASRPYGSSGNTIYF.

V and J are TRBV27 and TRBJ1-5; D ambiguous. CDR1 and CDR2 from the germline V gene are MNHEY and SMNVEV (reference sequence). This CDR3 region has 13 residues. The V and J ends lost 4 bases and 4 bases respectively, with 8 bases between them. CDR3 in DNA: TGTGCCAGCAGTTCCCATAGAAATCAGCCCCAGCATTTT. It specifies CASSSHRNQPQHF.

Many counts were recorded for this clonotype. The chain carries TRBV5-1 and TRBJ2-7; 9 bases match TRBD2. The J segment lost 7 bases and the V segment lost 0 bases, leaving 8 bases of the junction unmatched. This CDR3 has 15 residues. Germline assignment: CDR1 SGHRS and CDR2 YFSETQ. CDR3 in DNA: TGCGCCAGCAGCTTGGACGCGGGAGGGCCCCGGGAGCAGTACTTC. It encodes CASSLDAGGPREQYF.

The gene calls are TRBV6-1 and TRBJ2-5, with D possibly being TRBD1 (5 bases). CDR1 and CDR2 from the germline V gene are MNHNS and SASEGT. Trimming took off 1 base at V and 6 bases at J, with 12 bases between the two ends. The CDR3 spans 14 residues. The DNA of the CDR3 is TGTGCCAGCAGTGAAGTAGCCAGGGAACAGACCCAGTACTTC. Its protein product is CASSEVAREQTQYF.

This clonotype showed up just once. J is TRBJ1-4 and V is TRBV11-2; TRBD1 might be the D (5 bases). Germline V CDR1 and CDR2: SGHAT, FQNNGV. This CDR3 contains 15 residues. Trimming cost V 4 bases and J 8 bases, with 17 bases left between them. Here the CDR3 reads CASSSRRGDGEKLFF. Written as DNA, the CDR3 is TGTGCCAGCAGCTCTCGGAGAGGGGATGGGGAAAAACTGTTTTTT.

Only a few counts were recorded for this clonotype. The V gene is TRBV12-3 or TRBV12-4, the J gene TRBJ2-7; 10 nucleotides match TRBD1. There are 15 residues in the CDR3. Trimming at V came to 6 bases and at J to 7 bases, leaving 12 bases not matched to a gene. The CDR3 coding sequence is TGTGCCAGCAGCCGCGACGGGACAGGGGTAGGGGAGCAGTACTTC. Its translation: CASSRDGTGVGEQYF.

The chain has TRBV28 and TRBJ2-2; 9 bases match TRBD2. The V gene's germline CDR1 is MDHEN and CDR2 SYDVKM. This CDR3 is 16 amino acids long. V shed 7 bases, J shed 4 bases, and the junction held 10 bases outside the gene matches. CDR3 in DNA: TGTGCCAGCAATGGCGGGAGGGCCTCCCCCACCGGGGAGCTGTTTTTT. Encoded protein: CASNGGRASPTGELFF.

Only a few counts were recorded for this clonotype. V usage is TRBV9 and J usage is TRBJ2-1; TRBD2 agrees at 7 bases. Germline CDR1 SGDLS, CDR2 YYNGEE. CDR3 size: 15 residues. The V gene end was trimmed by 0 bases and the J gene end by 4 bases; junction bases not matched to a gene: 4. The CDR3 is CASSVGGGKYNEQFF. The CDR3 DNA follows: TGTGCCAGCAGCGTAGGGGGAGGGAAATACAATGAGCAGTTCTTC.

This clonotype was seen at least ten times. The chain joins TRBV27 to TRBJ2-7; maybe TRBD1 (6 bases). V lost 1 base and J lost 7, with 17 bases in between. The germline V gene encodes CDR1 MNHEY and CDR2 SMNVEV (reference sequence). The CDR3 spans 15 residues. The CDR3 loop reads CASSLYGTPSGEQYF. In DNA form, the CDR3 reads TGTGCCAGCAGTTTATACGGGACACCCTCAGGGGAGCAGTACTTC.

The chain uses TRBV10-3 and TRBJ1-5; D gene unclear. Germline assignment: CDR1 ENHRY and CDR2 SYGVKD. The germline V and J ends were trimmed by 5 bases and 5 bases, with 13 bases remaining between them. This CDR3 comprises 14 residues. The CDR3 nucleotides are TGTGCCATCAGTATGTCCCTAAGCGATCAGCCCCAGCATTTT. Protein: CAISMSLSDQPQHF.

This clonotype was observed a few times. The rearrangement joins TRBV5-1 to TRBJ2-7; 10 bases map to TRBD2. Germline V gene data show CDR1 as SGHRS and CDR2 as YFSETQ. With 0 bases clipped from V and 3 bases from J, the junction kept 12 bases outside the gene matches. The CDR3 is made up of 18 amino acids. The CDR3 DNA reads TGCGCCAGCAGCTTGGTCTCTAGCGGGAGTATATTAGGCTACGAGCAGTACTTC. Translated, it gives CASSLVSSGSILGYEQYF.

The sample holds a few counts of this clonotype. The V and J genes are TRBV24-1 and TRBJ2-2; TRBD2 aligns across 8 bases. Germline CDR1 reads KGHDR; CDR2 reads SFDVKD. After removal of 4 bases from V and 0 bases from J, the junction contained 6 bases not matched to a gene. The CDR3 length is 17 residues. The CDR3 sequence is CATSELGGGANTGELFF. The CDR3 nucleotides read TGTGCCACCAGTGAGCTCGGGGGGGGCGCGAACACCGGGGAGCTGTTTTTT.

This clonotype has only a few counts. This chain connects TRBV30 to TRBJ1-2; the match to TRBD1 covers 11 bases. V was pared by 4 bases and J by 8 bases, with 12 bases of the junction left unmatched. The CDR3 contains 15 residues. CDR1 is GTSNPN and CDR2 is SVGIG in the germline V gene (reference sequence). This CDR3 reads CAWITGQGADWGYTF. CDR3 nucleotides: TGTGCCTGGATAACAGGACAGGGGGCGGATTGGGGCTACACCTTC. The full variable domain, rest sourced from reference TRBV30 and TRBJ1-2, is SQTIHQWPATLVQPVGSPLSLECTVEGTSNPNLYWYRQAAGRGLQLLFYSVGIGQISSEVPQNLSASRPQDRQFILSSKKLLLSDSGFYLCAWITGQGADWGYTFGSGTRLTVV.

This clonotype was detected ten times or more. This chain joins TRBV3-1 and TRBJ2-1; D possibly corresponds to TRBD2 (6 bases). This CDR3 has 17 residues. Between the trimmed V and J ends, which lost 5 bases and 2 bases, there was a span of 19 bases. Germline V gene data show CDR1 as LGHDT and CDR2 as YNNKEL (reference sequence). CDR3 protein: CASSILSGLPTYNEQFF. CDR3 bases: TGTGCCAGCAGCATTTTAAGCGGGTTGCCTACCTACAATGAGCAGTTCTTC.

The sample holds many counts of this clonotype. The chain employs TRBV5-1 and TRBJ1-1; tentative D call: TRBD1 (5 bases). This CDR3 comprises 13 residues. CDR1 is SGHRS and CDR2 is YFSETQ in the germline V gene. V was pared by 5 bases and J by 5 bases, with 13 bases between. The CDR3 region is CASSSQGGTEAFF. In nucleotides, the CDR3 is TGCGCCAGCAGTTCGCAGGGAGGTACTGAAGCTTTCTTT.

This clonotype came up a few times. The genes are TRBV19 and TRBJ2-1; D remains ambiguous. V was cut by 10 bases and J by 2 bases, with 6 bases left in between. The CDR3 loop spans 11 amino acids. CDR1 and CDR2 from the germline V gene are LNHDA and SQIVND (reference sequence). CDR3 nucleotide sequence: TGTGCCACTGTGGCCTACAATGAGCAGTTCTTC. As protein: CATVAYNEQFF.

The rearrangement uses TRBV28 and TRBJ2-2; D is ambiguous. Between the trimmed V and J ends, which lost 1 base and 4 bases, there was a span of 7 bases. Germline assignment: CDR1 MDHEN and CDR2 SYDVKM. CDR3 length equals 14 residues. Here the CDR3 DNA reads TGTGCCAGCAGTTTATCGGATTCCACCGGGGAGCTGTTTTTT. Its translation: CASSLSDSTGELFF.

The V call is TRBV7-3, the J call TRBJ2-1; TRBD1 agrees at 7 bases. The junction had 1 base not matched to a gene; V was cut back by 3 bases and J by 5 bases. The germline V gene has CDR1 SGHTA and CDR2 FQGTGA. The CDR3 has 13 amino acids. Here the CDR3 reads CASSFGTDNEQFF. Written as DNA, the CDR3 is TGTGCCAGCAGCTTCGGGACAGACAATGAGCAGTTCTTC.

This clonotype was detected a few times. V gene TRBV28 combines with J gene TRBJ1-1; TRBD1 is a possible D gene (5 bases). V gave up 1 base and J gave up 3 bases, with 18 bases separating them. The germline CDR1 and CDR2 sequences are MDHEN and SYDVKM. The CDR3 runs to 17 residues. This CDR3 is CASSLFPVGTRDTEAFF. CDR3 coding DNA: TGTGCCAGCAGTTTATTCCCAGTCGGGACGAGGGACACTGAAGCTTTCTTT.

The chain joins TRBV28 to TRBJ2-7; TRBD2 matches at 7 bases. In germline, CDR1 is MDHEN, CDR2 SYDVKM. Germline trimming cut 1 base from V and 6 bases from J; bases unmatched to any gene: 6. This CDR3 is built from 14 residues. The CDR3 is CASSLFSREAEQYF. DNA for the CDR3: TGTGCCAGCAGTTTATTTTCCCGGGAGGCCGAGCAGTACTTC.

About this clonotype itself: Mismatch with germline at one junction end may stem from a read error. The chain recombines TRBV19 with TRBJ1-1; D unresolved. The CDR3 contains 13 residues. The germline gives CDR1 LNHDA, CDR2 SQIVND (reference sequence). Written as DNA, the CDR3 is TGTGCCGGTAGTAAGACGGTGAACACTGAAGCTTTCTTT. Encoded protein: CAGSKTVNTEAFF.

There are many counts of this clonotype. DNA of the CDR3: TGTGCCAGCAGCCCAAGTTCAATAACTACTTATGGCTACACCTTC. Protein product: CASSPSSITTYGYTF. J is TRBJ1-2 and V is TRBV7-3; unclear D gene. The V and J ends lost 5 bases and 5 bases respectively, with 18 bases between them. The CDR3 has 15 residues. Germline CDR1 reads SGHTA; CDR2 reads FQGTGA.

The chain links TRBV11-1 to TRBJ2-2; D not resolved. Germline V gene data show CDR1 as SGHAT and CDR2 as FQDESV (reference sequence). The CDR3 contains 17 residues. V lost 4 bases and J lost 1, with 16 bases in between. CDR3 protein: CASSSAADWGNTGELFF. The CDR3 DNA follows: TGTGCCAGCAGCTCCGCGGCAGATTGGGGGAACACCGGGGAGCTGTTTTTT.